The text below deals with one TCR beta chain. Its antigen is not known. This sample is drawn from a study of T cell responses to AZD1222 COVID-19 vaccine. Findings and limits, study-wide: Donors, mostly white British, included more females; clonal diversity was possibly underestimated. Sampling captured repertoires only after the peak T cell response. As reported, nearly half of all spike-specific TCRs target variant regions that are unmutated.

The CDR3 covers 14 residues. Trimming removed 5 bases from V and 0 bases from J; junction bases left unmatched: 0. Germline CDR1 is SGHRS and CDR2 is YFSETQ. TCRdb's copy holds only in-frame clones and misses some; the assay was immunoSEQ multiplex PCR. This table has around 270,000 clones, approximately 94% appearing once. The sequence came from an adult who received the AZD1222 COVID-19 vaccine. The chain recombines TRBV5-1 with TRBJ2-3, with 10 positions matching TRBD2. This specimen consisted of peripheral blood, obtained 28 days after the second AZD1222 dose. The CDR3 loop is CASRLAGSTDTQYF. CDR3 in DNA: TGCGCCAGCAGACTAGCGGGGAGCACAGATACGCAGTATTTT. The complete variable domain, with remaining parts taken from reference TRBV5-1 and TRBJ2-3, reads KAGVTQTPRYLIKTRGQQVTLSCSPISGHRSVSWYQQTPGQGLQFLFEYFSETQRNKGNFPGRFSGRQFSNSRSEMNVSTLELGDSALYLCASRLAGSTDTQYFGPGTRLTVL.